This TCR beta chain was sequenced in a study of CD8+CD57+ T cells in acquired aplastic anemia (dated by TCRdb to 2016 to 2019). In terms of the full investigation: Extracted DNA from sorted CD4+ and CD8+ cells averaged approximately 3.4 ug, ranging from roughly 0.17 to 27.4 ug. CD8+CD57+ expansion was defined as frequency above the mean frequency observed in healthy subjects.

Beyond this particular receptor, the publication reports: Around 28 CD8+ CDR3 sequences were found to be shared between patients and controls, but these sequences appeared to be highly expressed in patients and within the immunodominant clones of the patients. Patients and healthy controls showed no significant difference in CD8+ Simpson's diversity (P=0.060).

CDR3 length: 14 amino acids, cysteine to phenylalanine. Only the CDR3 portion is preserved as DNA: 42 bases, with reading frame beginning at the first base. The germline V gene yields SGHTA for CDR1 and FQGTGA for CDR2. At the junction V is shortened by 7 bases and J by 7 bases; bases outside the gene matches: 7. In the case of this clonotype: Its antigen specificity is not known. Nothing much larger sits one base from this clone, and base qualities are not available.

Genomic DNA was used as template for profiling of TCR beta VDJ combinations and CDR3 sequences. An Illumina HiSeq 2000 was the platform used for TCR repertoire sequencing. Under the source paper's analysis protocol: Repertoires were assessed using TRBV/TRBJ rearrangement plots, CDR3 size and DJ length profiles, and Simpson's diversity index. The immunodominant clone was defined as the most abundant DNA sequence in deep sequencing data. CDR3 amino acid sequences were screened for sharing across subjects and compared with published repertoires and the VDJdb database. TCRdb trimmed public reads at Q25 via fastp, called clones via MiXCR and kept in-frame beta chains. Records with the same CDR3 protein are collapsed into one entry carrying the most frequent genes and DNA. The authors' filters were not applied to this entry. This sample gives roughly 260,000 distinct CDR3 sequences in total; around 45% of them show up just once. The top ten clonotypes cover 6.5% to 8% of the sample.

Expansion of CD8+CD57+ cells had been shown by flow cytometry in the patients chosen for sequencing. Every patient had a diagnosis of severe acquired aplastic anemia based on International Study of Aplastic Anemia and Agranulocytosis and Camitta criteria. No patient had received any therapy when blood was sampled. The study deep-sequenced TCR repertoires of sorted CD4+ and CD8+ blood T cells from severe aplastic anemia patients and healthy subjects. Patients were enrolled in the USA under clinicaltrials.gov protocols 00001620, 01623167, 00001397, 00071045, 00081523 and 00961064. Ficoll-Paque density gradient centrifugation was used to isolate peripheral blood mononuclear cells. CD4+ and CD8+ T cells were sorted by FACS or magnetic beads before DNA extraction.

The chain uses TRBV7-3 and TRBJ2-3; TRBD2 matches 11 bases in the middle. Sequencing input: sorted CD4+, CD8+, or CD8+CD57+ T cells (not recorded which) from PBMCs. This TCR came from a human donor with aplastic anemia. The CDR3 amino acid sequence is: CASNSGGAEYTQYF. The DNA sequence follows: TGTGCCAGCAATAGCGGGGGGGCCGAGTATACGCAGTATTTT.